This T cell receptor beta chain was profiled in a study of control samples from healthy donors and cancer patients (dated by TCRdb to the early 2020s). A note on this clone: It has no known antigen specificity. There are no base qualities to consult, and no much larger clone falls within one base.

The method was the immunoSEQ multiplex PCR assay. Entries here come from immuneACCESS through TCRdb and include only in-frame sequences with V and J called. Some clones fail to appear in such tables; in the studies checked, an unresolved V gene covers under half of the shortfall, and the cause of the remainder is unknown. The sample data list 95,000 to 150,000 clones, and around 86% of these were observed just once. 7% to 10% of the sample comes from the top ten. The sample taken for sequencing was blood. The TCR originated in a man between 35 and 55 years old in good health.

The CDR3 region: CASNNAGVRNSPLHF. The sequenced DNA is TGTGCCAGCAATAACGCAGGGGTTCGCAATTCACCCCTCCACTTT. Recombination joined TRBV6-5 with TRBJ1-6; a tentative D call is TRBD1 (6 bases match). V and J are truncated by 7 bases and 7 bases respectively, leaving an intervening sequence of 17 bases. The germline V gene sets CDR1 to MNHEY and CDR2 to SVGAGI. The CDR3 numbers 15 residues from cysteine through phenylalanine. The only DNA kept is the CDR3, 45 bases in frame from the first base.